Shown below are 19 T cell receptor beta chains from a single sample sequenced in a study of T-cell memory formation after mild COVID-19. TCRdb redid the calling of the 5' RACE reads with MiXCR, one entry per CDR3 protein. The profile shows under 150,000 distinct CDR3 sequences, approximately 21% of them singletons. The sequencing input was PBMCs or a T cell subset sorted from them (not recorded which). The receptors come from a man between 18 and 29 years old who had mild COVID-19 (a few samples of this study predate the infection). Cell type and time point are not known.

The chain links TRBV27 to TRBJ2-1; D possibly corresponds to TRBD1 (7 bases). Germline CDR1 MNHEY, CDR2 SMNVEV (reference sequence). V lost 5 bases and J lost 8, with 19 bases in between. The CDR3 contains 15 residues. CDR3 nucleotides: TGTGCCAGCAGTCCCCCCCAGGGGGGCACCGATGAGCAGTTCTTC. Translating it yields CASSPPQGGTDEQFF.

This clonotype was seen a handful of times. As DNA, the CDR3 is TGTGCCAGCAGCTTCCCCGGGGGGCAGAATGAGCAGTTCTTC. It is translated as CASSFPGGQNEQFF. This chain links TRBV7-9 with TRBJ2-1; a weak D match, TRBD2 (7 bases). The CDR3 spans 14 residues. Trimming stripped 3 bases from V and 7 bases from J, with 13 bases between. Germline assignment: CDR1 SEHNR and CDR2 FQNEAQ (reference sequence).

This clonotype was observed a handful of times. V and J are TRBV19 and TRBJ1-1; 7 bases match TRBD1. The V gene's germline CDR1 is LNHDA and CDR2 SQIVND (reference sequence). The CDR3 loop spans 16 amino acids. The trim removed 4 bases at V and 0 bases at J, leaving 8 bases unmatched. The CDR3 DNA is TGTGCCAGTAGTACACTAGGGACAGCCCTGAACACTGAAGCTTTCTTT. Amino acid sequence: CASSTLGTALNTEAFF.

The genes are TRBV27 and TRBJ1-2; 11 nucleotides align to TRBD1. CDR1 and CDR2 from the germline V gene are MNHEY and SMNVEV (reference sequence). V dropped 5 bases and J dropped 8; count of bases not matched to a gene: 16. The CDR3 runs 17 residues. The CDR3 reads CASSPFEGTGGLDGYTF. CDR3 sequence (DNA): TGTGCCAGCAGTCCCTTCGAGGGGACAGGGGGGCTGGACGGCTACACCTTC.

This clonotype was seen only a few times. The V call is TRBV12-3 or TRBV12-4, the J call TRBJ2-2; unclear D gene. V was clipped by 3 bases and J by 8 bases, with 7 bases between them. This CDR3 contains 12 residues. CDR3 sequence reads: CASSLFAGELFF. The CDR3, as DNA: TGTGCCAGCAGTTTGTTTGCTGGGGAGCTGTTTTTT.

J is TRBJ2-3 and V is TRBV4-3; TRBD1 agrees at 9 bases. The trim removed 3 bases at V and 3 bases at J, leaving 7 bases unmatched. Germline V gene lookup returns CDR1 LGHNA and CDR2 YSLEER. There are 16 residues in the CDR3. The CDR3 spells CASSQVPGQGTDTQYF. The DNA of the CDR3 is TGCGCCAGCAGCCAGGTCCCGGGACAGGGTACAGATACGCAGTATTTT.

This clonotype was detected a few times. The chain is built from TRBV5-1 and TRBJ2-7; D tentatively reads TRBD1 or TRBD2 (5 bases each). Germline V gene lookup returns CDR1 SGHRS and CDR2 YFSETQ. The ends were cut back, 6 bases at V and 0 bases at J, with 13 bases in the middle. The CDR3 runs 14 residues. The CDR3 loop reads CASNPGTGSYEQYF. CDR3 sequence (DNA): TGCGCCAGCAACCCAGGGACCGGCTCCTACGAGCAGTACTTC.

The V and J genes are TRBV6-5 and TRBJ2-7; D uncertain. V was shortened by 6 bases and J by 0 bases, with 15 bases between the two germline ends. CDR3 length: 15 amino acids. Germline V gene sequence: CDR1 MNHEY, CDR2 SVGAGI. DNA for the CDR3: TGTGCCAGCAGCCCCGGACCGCCCAGCTCCTACGAGCAGTACTTC. It is translated as CASSPGPPSSYEQYF.

This clonotype was counted only a few times. The V and J genes are TRBV2 and TRBJ2-2; weak D call: TRBD2 (5 bases). The CDR3 spans 15 residues. The germline V gene has CDR1 SNHLY and CDR2 FYNNEI. Trimming stripped 3 bases from V and 5 bases from J, with 13 bases between. CDR3 amino acids: CASSDEPLGTGELFF. CDR3 coding DNA: TGTGCCAGCAGTGATGAGCCACTAGGGACCGGGGAGCTGTTTTTT.

This chain links TRBV7-2 with TRBJ1-2, with a possible D match to TRBD1 (6 bases). CDR1 and CDR2 from the germline V gene are SGHTA and FQGNSA. The germline V and J ends were trimmed by 5 bases and 4 bases, with 14 bases remaining between them. This CDR3 is 14 amino acids long. This chain's CDR3 is CASSPEGGFYGYTF. CDR3 nucleotides: TGTGCCAGCAGCCCAGAAGGGGGGTTCTATGGCTACACCTTC.

This clonotype has just a few counts. V and J are TRBV28 and TRBJ2-4; 7 bases are shared with TRBD1. The length of the CDR3 is 12 residues. The V gene's germline CDR1 is MDHEN and CDR2 SYDVKM. Trimming cost V 6 bases and J 8 bases; bases outside gene matches: 4. The CDR3 protein is CASRTGLDIQYF. The CDR3 DNA reads TGTGCCAGCAGGACAGGGTTGGACATTCAGTACTTC.

This clonotype turned up a few times. The chain uses TRBV4-1 and TRBJ1-5; perhaps TRBD1 as D (5 bases). The CDR3 spans 13 residues. The germline CDR1 and CDR2 sequences are MGHRA and YSYEKL. The CDR3 sequence: CANIRVSHQPQHF. DNA of the CDR3: TGCGCAAACATCAGGGTATCTCATCAGCCCCAGCATTTT.

The rearrangement joins TRBV7-2 to TRBJ1-2; possible D gene TRBD1, 5 bases. Between the trimmed V and J ends, which lost 1 base and 5 bases, there was a span of 11 bases. This CDR3 is 14 amino acids long. In germline, CDR1 is SGHTA, CDR2 FQGNSA. CDR3 in amino acids: CASSLGSGSYGYTF. The DNA for the CDR3 is TGTGCCAGCAGCTTAGGGTCAGGGTCGTATGGCTACACCTTC.

CDR3 nucleotide sequence: TGTGCCAGCAGTCATCAACAGGGACAGGACGGAGAGACCCAGTACTTC. It translates to CASSHQQGQDGETQYF. The V gene is TRBV6-2 or TRBV6-3, the J gene TRBJ2-5, with 8 bases identical to TRBD1. V dropped 5 bases and J dropped 4; count of bases not matched to a gene: 12. The germline CDR1 and CDR2 sequences are MNHEY and SVGEGT. The CDR3 consists of 16 residues.

The rearrangement links TRBV6-5 to TRBJ2-7, with 9 bases aligning to TRBD1. This CDR3 spans 16 amino acids. Trimming removed 0 bases from V and 9 bases from J; junction bases left unmatched: 12. Germline loops: CDR1 MNHEY, CDR2 SVGAGI. CDR3 loop: CASSYSRTGDTPGQYF. In DNA, the CDR3 is TGTGCCAGCAGTTACTCAAGGACAGGGGACACTCCGGGGCAGTACTTC.

This clonotype was counted only a few times. The V and J genes are TRBV4-3 and TRBJ2-3; a possible D gene is TRBD1 (6 bases). With 3 bases removed from V and 0 bases from J, the gap between germline ends came to 16 bases. The CDR3 is 17 residues long. Germline V CDR1 and CDR2: LGHNA, YSLEER. The CDR3 DNA reads TGCGCCAGCAGCCATCTCAATAGGGGGATCAGCACAGATACGCAGTATTTT. Its protein product is CASSHLNRGISTDTQYF.

This clonotype occurred a few times. The chain has TRBV27 and TRBJ2-7, with D possibly being TRBD1 (6 bases). Germline-derived CDR1 and CDR2 are MNHEY and SMNVEV (reference sequence). This CDR3 has 13 amino acids. Trimming took 6 bases from V and 2 from J, leaving 11 bases between them. In DNA, the CDR3 is TGTGCCAGCAGCAGGGGTAATGCCTACGAGCAGTACTTC. This translates into CASSRGNAYEQYF.

The V and J genes are TRBV19 and TRBJ1-5, with TRBD1 identical over 8 bases. V gave up 3 bases and J gave up 6 bases; unmatched junction bases: 4. The germline V gene encodes CDR1 LNHDA and CDR2 SQIVND (reference sequence). The CDR3 spans 14 residues. CDR3 residues: CASSIFRGPQPQHF. The CDR3 DNA sequence: TGTGCCAGTAGTATCTTCAGGGGGCCTCAGCCCCAGCATTTT. Supplemented by reference TRBV19 and TRBJ1-5, the full variable domain reads DGGITQSPKYLFRKEGQNVTLSCEQNLNHDAMYWYRQDPGQGLRLIYYSQIVNDFQKGDIAEGYSVSREKKESFPLTVTSAQKNPTAFYLCASSIFRGPQPQHFGDGTRLSIL.

This clonotype has only a few counts. The chain combines TRBV4-1 with TRBJ1-5, with D maybe TRBD1 (6 bases). This CDR3 region has 17 residues. Looked up from germline, CDR1 is MGHRA and CDR2 is YSYEKL. V was cut by 1 base and J by 6 bases, with 19 bases left in between. CDR3 in DNA: TGCGCCAGCAGCCAAGGATGGGGGGGGCAGGACCGTCAGCCCCAGCATTTT. It is translated as CASSQGWGGQDRQPQHF.